These T cell receptor beta chains were read from a single sample in a study of blood T cell repertoires in COVID-19. Here immunoSEQ multiplex PCR was the method, and the copy in TCRdb shows in-frame clones only, minus some. The sample lists 230,000 or so clones, roughly 84% seen once, with 3.4% in the top ten. The sequencing input was PBMCs or T cells enriched from blood (not recorded which). These receptor sequences come from a man aged 45-65 years who had recovered from COVID-19. The CDR3 runs from the conserved cysteine through the conserved F or W. A D gene is named only where the DNA matches it firmly. A clone size is listed for some rows: how often the clone was seen (once, few, many), or a class if it is expanded.

size	V	J	D	CDR3	DNA
once	TRBV2	TRBJ1-5	TRBD1	CASRTGTGVQPQHF	TGTGCCAGCAGAACCGGGACAGGGGTTCAGCCCCAGCATTTT
few	TRBV7-2	TRBJ2-3	TRBD2	CASSFAAGDGTDTQYF	TGTGCCAGCAGCTTCGCAGCGGGAGATGGCACAGATACGCAGTATTTT
-	TRBV5-5	TRBJ2-7	-	CASSLHRSYEQYF	TGTGCCAGCAGCTTACACCGATCCTACGAGCAGTACTTC
-	TRBV7-9	TRBJ2-7	TRBD2	CASSSLGGINEQYF	TGTGCCAGCAGCTCTTTGGGGGGGATCAACGAGCAGTACTTC
-	TRBV19	TRBJ2-1	TRBD2	CASSIAGTSGRGQFF	TGTGCCAGTAGTATAGCCGGGACTAGCGGCCGCGGGCAGTTCTTC
-	TRBV27	TRBJ1-5	-	CASREGRDNFRPQHF	TGTGCCAGCAGAGAGGGCCGGGACAATTTCCGGCCCCAGCATTTT
-	TRBV5-1	TRBJ2-5	TRBD2	CASSTSGDGGWTQYF	TGCGCCAGCAGCACAAGCGGGGATGGGGGTTGGACCCAGTACTTC
-	TRBV27	TRBJ2-5	-	CASSSRGYQQETQYF	TGTGCCAGCAGTTCTAGGGGGTATCAACAAGAGACCCAGTACTTC
-	TRBV9	TRBJ1-1	-	CASSVDPRQGLEDTEAFF	TGTGCCAGCAGCGTAGACCCTCGGCAGGGACTGGAAGACACTGAAGCTTTCTTT
-	TRBV6-5	TRBJ2-6	TRBD1	CASSTRGPGANVLTF	TGTGCCAGCAGTACAAGGGGGCCTGGGGCCAACGTCCTGACTTTC
-	TRBV5-1	TRBJ2-7	TRBD1	CASSWDRGKTYEQYF	TGCGCCAGCAGCTGGGACAGGGGGAAAACCTACGAGCAGTACTTC
-	TRBV12-5	TRBJ2-1	TRBD2	CASGRTWTSGGAGNEQFF	TGTGCTAGTGGTAGAACGTGGACTAGCGGGGGGGCTGGGAATGAGCAGTTCTTC
-	TRBV4-1	TRBJ1-5	-	CASSHGTASNQPQHF	TGCGCCAGCAGCCACGGGACTGCCAGCAATCAGCCCCAGCATTTT
-	TRBV10-3	TRBJ1-1	-	CATAGIGTNTEAFF	TGTGCCACCGCTGGGATTGGGACTAACACTGAAGCTTTCTTT
-	TRBV7-3	TRBJ2-1	TRBD2	CASSLSPSGDGGEQFF	TGTGCCAGCAGCTTAAGTCCTAGCGGGGATGGTGGTGAGCAGTTCTTC
-	TRBV7-8	TRBJ2-2	-	CASSLAGHTRGTGELFF	TGTGCCAGCAGCTTAGCGGGACATACGCGAGGCACCGGGGAGCTGTTTTTT
-	TRBV29-1	TRBJ2-2	-	CSVSHLPGFFRNTGELFF	TGCAGCGTTTCTCATCTTCCGGGGTTTTTTCGAAACACCGGGGAGCTGTTTTTT
-	TRBV18	TRBJ2-2	TRBD2	CASSPVLAGGPNTGELFF	TGTGCCAGCTCACCAGTACTAGCGGGAGGGCCGAACACCGGGGAGCTGTTTTTT
-	TRBV3-1/TRBV3-2	TRBJ2-5	TRBD2	CASGPSGEGGTQYF	TGTGCCAGCGGACCCAGCGGGGAAGGCGGGACCCAGTACTTC
-	TRBV3-1/TRBV3-2	TRBJ1-3	TRBD1	CASSQAPGTAGNTIYF	TGTGCCAGCAGCCAGGCCCCCGGGACAGCTGGAAACACCATATATTTT
once	TRBV9	TRBJ2-3	TRBD2	CASSVEGTRGADTQYF	TGTGCCAGCAGCGTAGAGGGGACTAGAGGGGCAGATACGCAGTATTTT
-	TRBV28	TRBJ2-1	TRBD2	CASRPPGLAGMDEQFF	TGTGCCAGCAGACCGCCTGGGCTAGCGGGAATGGATGAGCAGTTCTTC
few	TRBV6-2/TRBV6-3	TRBJ1-2	TRBD1	CASSIGQGAVGYTF	TGTGCCAGCAGCATTGGACAGGGGGCGGTTGGCTACACCTTC
-	TRBV10-1	TRBJ2-7	-	CASSVGGDRGEQYF	TGCGCCAGCAGCGTTGGGGGCGATCGTGGGGAGCAGTACTTC
-	TRBV18	TRBJ2-7	TRBD2	CASSPPGLAGALEQYF	TGTGCCAGCTCACCGCCCGGGCTAGCGGGAGCCCTCGAGCAGTACTTC
-	TRBV7-8	TRBJ2-1	-	CASSLSSSSYNEQFF	TGTGCCAGCAGCCTCTCTAGTAGCTCCTACAATGAGCAGTTCTTC
-	TRBV2	TRBJ2-5	-	CASSPPGKETQYF	TGTGCCAGCAGCCCTCCGGGGAAAGAGACCCAGTACTTC
-	TRBV19	TRBJ1-5	TRBD1	CASSIGQGNQPQHF	TGTGCCAGTAGTATCGGACAGGGCAATCAGCCCCAGCATTTT
-	TRBV5-1	TRBJ1-1	-	CASSPQTGNTEAFF	TGCGCCAGCAGCCCGCAAACAGGGAACACTGAAGCTTTCTTT
once	TRBV2	TRBJ1-2	-	CALVPQVDYGYTF	TGTGCCCTCGTACCCCAGGTGGACTATGGCTACACCTTC
once	TRBV7-3	TRBJ2-2	TRBD1	CASANRGNTGELFF	TGTGCCAGCGCAAACAGGGGGAACACCGGGGAGCTGTTTTTT
-	TRBV18	TRBJ1-1	-	CASSPRQATEAFF	TGTGCCAGCTCACCCAGACAGGCTACCGAAGCTTTCTTT
-	TRBV4-2	TRBJ2-7	-	CASSQDSSAQRYF	TGTGCCAGCAGCCAAGATTCGAGCGCTCAACGGTACTTC
-	TRBV7-2	TRBJ2-2	-	CASSLDSRVGELFF	TGTGCCAGCAGCTTAGATTCACGAGTCGGGGAGCTGTTTTTT
-	TRBV7-2	TRBJ1-1	TRBD1	CASSEMTGTEAFF	TGTGCCAGCAGCGAAATGACAGGGACTGAAGCTTTCTTT
-	TRBV18	TRBJ1-4	-	CASSVQGNEKLFF	TGTGCCAGCTCCGTACAGGGAAATGAAAAACTGTTTTTT
-	TRBV18	TRBJ1-4	-	CASSLTTGEPFF	TGTGCCAGCTCACTCACGACAGGAGAACCCTTTTTT
-	TRBV12-3/TRBV12-4	TRBJ1-2	-	CASSRRLYGYTF	TGTGCCAGCAGTCGGAGACTCTATGGCTACACCTTC
-	TRBV5-1	TRBJ2-2	-	CASSLVLGRTGELFF	TGCGCCAGCAGCTTGGTTCTAGGGAGGACCGGGGAGCTGTTTTTT
-	TRBV19	TRBJ2-7	TRBD1	CATGPGTGLHEQYF	TGTGCCACCGGGCCTGGGACAGGGTTGCACGAGCAGTACTTC
-	TRBV3-1/TRBV3-2	TRBJ1-3	-	CASSQLAGLGNTIYF	TGTGCCAGCAGCCAGCTAGCGGGCCTTGGAAACACCATATATTTT
few	TRBV5-5	TRBJ2-4	-	CASGQGGKNIQYF	TGTGCCAGCGGTCAGGGCGGCAAAAACATTCAGTACTTC
-	TRBV29-1	TRBJ1-1	-	CSVGVRGPLEAFF	TGCAGCGTTGGGGTTCGAGGGCCACTTGAAGCTTTCTTT
-	TRBV6-2/TRBV6-3	TRBJ1-5	TRBD1	CASSRDRVNQPQHF	TGTGCCAGCAGCCGCGACAGGGTTAATCAGCCCCAGCATTTT
-	TRBV7-9	TRBJ1-6	-	CASSLVSSYNSPLHF	TGTGCCAGCAGCTTAGTCAGCTCCTATAATTCACCCCTCCACTTT
-	TRBV3-1/TRBV3-2	TRBJ1-1	TRBD1	CASSQEPGQRTEAFF	TGTGCCAGCAGCCAAGAACCGGGACAGAGGACTGAAGCTTTCTTT
-	TRBV19	TRBJ2-3	-	CASRATDTQYF	TGTGCCAGTAGGGCAACAGATACGCAGTATTTT
-	TRBV3-1/TRBV3-2	TRBJ1-4	-	CASSQLDEKLFF	TGTGCCAGCAGCCAACTAGATGAAAAACTGTTTTTT
-	TRBV7-9	TRBJ2-7	TRBD2	CASSLAGSGKSRSEQYF	TGTGCCAGCAGCTTAGCTGGTAGCGGGAAATCGCGATCCGAGCAGTACTTC
-	TRBV27	TRBJ2-7	-	CASSLSPPPSEQYF	TGTGCCAGCAGTTTATCGCCGCCACCTAGCGAGCAGTACTTC
-	TRBV5-1	TRBJ1-1	-	CASRWDTNTEAFF	TGCGCCAGCAGGTGGGACACCAACACTGAAGCTTTCTTT
-	TRBV2	TRBJ1-2	-	CASSELPNYGYTF	TGTGCCAGCAGTGAACTACCCAACTATGGCTACACCTTC
-	TRBV5-4	TRBJ2-1	-	CASSLARSSGSYNEQFF	TGTGCCAGCAGCTTGGCTCGGTCCTCTGGCTCCTACAATGAGCAGTTCTTC
-	TRBV27	TRBJ1-2	-	CASSFTRLDGYTF	TGTGCCAGCAGTTTCACACGACTAGATGGCTACACCTTC